These T cell receptor beta chains were read from a single sample in a study of blood T cell repertoires in COVID-19. Clones were read by immunoSEQ multiplex PCR, and TCRdb kept only the in-frame ones, dropping some. This sample has about 160,000 clones; roughly four fifths occur once, and the top ten carry 3.5% to 4.5%. The material sequenced was peripheral blood. These receptors all stem from an elderly woman with acute or convalescent COVID-19. Each CDR3 is given with its conserved first and last residue. Each record gives: J gene, D gene, clone size, V gene, CDR3 protein, CDR3 DNA. A D gene is named only where the DNA matches it firmly. Size is omitted from some rows. Given values are once, few, many or a class for expanded clones.

j_gene: TRBJ2-5
d_gene: NA
abundance: NA
v_gene: TRBV7-6
CDR3aa: CASSSSRKETETQYF
CDR3nt: TGTGCCAGCAGCTCTAGCAGGAAGGAGACGGAGACCCAGTACTTC

j_gene: TRBJ1-1
d_gene: NA
abundance: once
v_gene: TRBV7-3
CDR3aa: CASSLQMNTEAFF
CDR3nt: TGTGCCAGCAGCTTACAGATGAACACTGAAGCTTTCTTT

j_gene: TRBJ2-7
d_gene: TRBD2
abundance: NA
v_gene: TRBV7-6
CDR3aa: CASSFQAGGLYEQYF
CDR3nt: TGTGCCAGCAGCTTTCAAGCGGGAGGATTATACGAGCAGTACTTC

j_gene: TRBJ2-2
d_gene: NA
abundance: NA
v_gene: TRBV18
CDR3aa: CASSPTGSGTGELFF
CDR3nt: TGTGCCAGCTCACCAACAGGCTCTGGCACCGGGGAGCTGTTTTTT

j_gene: TRBJ1-2
d_gene: TRBD1
abundance: NA
v_gene: TRBV5-4
CDR3aa: CASSVRDSLNYGYTF
CDR3nt: TGTGCCAGCAGCGTACGGGACAGCCTTAACTATGGCTACACCTTC

j_gene: TRBJ2-4
d_gene: NA
abundance: NA
v_gene: TRBV5-1
CDR3aa: CASSLFQGRGKNIQYF
CDR3nt: TGCGCCAGCAGCTTGTTTCAGGGGAGGGGCAAAAACATTCAGTACTTC

j_gene: TRBJ1-6
d_gene: NA
abundance: NA
v_gene: TRBV4-3
CDR3aa: CASSQDSHRNNSPLHF
CDR3nt: TGCGCCAGCAGCCAAGATTCTCACAGAAATAATTCACCCCTCCACTTT

j_gene: TRBJ2-3
d_gene: NA
abundance: NA
v_gene: TRBV6-4
CDR3aa: CASSDSGGYTDTQYF
CDR3nt: TGTGCCAGCAGTGACTCCGGCGGATACACAGATACGCAGTATTTT

j_gene: TRBJ2-7
d_gene: TRBD2
abundance: NA
v_gene: TRBV20-1
CDR3aa: CSASWSGTSGSYEQYF
CDR3nt: TGCAGTGCTAGTTGGTCAGGGACTAGCGGCTCCTACGAGCAGTACTTC

j_gene: TRBJ2-3
d_gene: TRBD2
abundance: NA
v_gene: TRBV7-3
CDR3aa: CASSSQGGGAATQYF
CDR3nt: TGTGCCAGCAGCTCCCAGGGCGGGGGGGCCGCTACGCAGTATTTT

j_gene: TRBJ2-2
d_gene: TRBD2
abundance: NA
v_gene: TRBV30
CDR3aa: CAWSHRRGVDTGELFF
CDR3nt: TGTGCCTGGAGTCATCGGCGGGGGGTCGACACCGGGGAGCTGTTTTTT

j_gene: TRBJ2-5
d_gene: NA
abundance: NA
v_gene: TRBV25-1
CDR3aa: CASSAQGIHETQYF
CDR3nt: TGTGCCAGCAGTGCCCAGGGGATTCATGAGACCCAGTACTTC

j_gene: TRBJ2-1
d_gene: NA
abundance: NA
v_gene: TRBV11-2
CDR3aa: CASTKPGLGNEQFF
CDR3nt: TGTGCCAGCACTAAACCGGGTTTGGGCAATGAGCAGTTCTTC

j_gene: TRBJ1-1
d_gene: TRBD1
abundance: once
v_gene: TRBV10-3
CDR3aa: CAISTGPATTEAFF
CDR3nt: TGTGCCATTTCGACAGGGCCCGCAACCACTGAAGCTTTCTTT

j_gene: TRBJ2-1
d_gene: TRBD1
abundance: NA
v_gene: TRBV7-7
CDR3aa: CASSLDTGGIAFF
CDR3nt: TGTGCTAGCAGCTTAGATACAGGGGGGATCGCGTTCTTC

j_gene: TRBJ2-6
d_gene: TRBD2
abundance: NA
v_gene: TRBV4-2
CDR3aa: CASSQEYGGTGANVLTF
CDR3nt: TGTGCCAGCAGCCAAGAGTACGGGGGGACTGGGGCCAACGTCCTGACTTTC

j_gene: TRBJ2-2
d_gene: NA
abundance: NA
v_gene: TRBV12-3/TRBV12-4
CDR3aa: CASSPIPGELFF
CDR3nt: TGTGCCAGCAGTCCCATTCCCGGGGAGCTGTTTTTT

j_gene: TRBJ1-5
d_gene: TRBD1
abundance: NA
v_gene: TRBV10-1
CDR3aa: CASSTGTGVFYQPQHF
CDR3nt: TGCGCCAGCAGCACCGGGACAGGGGTTTTCTATCAGCCCCAGCATTTT

j_gene: TRBJ1-1
d_gene: NA
abundance: NA
v_gene: TRBV20-1
CDR3aa: CSASGTRGTEAFF
CDR3nt: TGCAGTGCTAGTGGGACCAGGGGCACTGAAGCTTTCTTT

j_gene: TRBJ2-2
d_gene: TRBD1
abundance: NA
v_gene: TRBV7-9
CDR3aa: CATSTGGTNTGELFF
CDR3nt: TGTGCCACCTCGACAGGGGGCACGAACACCGGGGAGCTGTTTTTT

j_gene: TRBJ2-2
d_gene: NA
abundance: NA
v_gene: TRBV19
CDR3aa: CASSPTSTGELFF
CDR3nt: TGTGCCAGTAGTCCCACTTCCACCGGGGAGCTGTTTTTT

j_gene: TRBJ2-5
d_gene: NA
abundance: NA
v_gene: TRBV28
CDR3aa: CASSLLSQETQYF
CDR3nt: TGTGCCAGCAGTTTGCTCAGCCAAGAGACCCAGTACTTC

j_gene: TRBJ1-2
d_gene: NA
abundance: NA
v_gene: TRBV6-2/TRBV6-3
CDR3aa: CASSLKTDLTSNYGYTF
CDR3nt: TGTGCCAGCAGTTTGAAGACAGATTTGACTTCTAACTATGGCTACACCTTC

j_gene: TRBJ2-1
d_gene: NA
abundance: NA
v_gene: TRBV6-2/TRBV6-3
CDR3aa: CASSYFHNDRQPTYNEQFF
CDR3nt: TGTGCCAGCAGTTACTTCCATAATGATCGACAGCCCACTTACAATGAGCAGTTCTTC

j_gene: TRBJ1-1
d_gene: NA
abundance: NA
v_gene: TRBV2
CDR3aa: CASRKTDVRTEAFF
CDR3nt: TGTGCCAGCAGAAAGACTGATGTGAGGACTGAAGCTTTCTTT

j_gene: TRBJ2-7
d_gene: NA
abundance: NA
v_gene: TRBV7-8
CDR3aa: CASSLAGAGNEQYF
CDR3nt: TGTGCCAGCAGCTTAGCAGGGGCGGGGAACGAGCAGTACTTC

j_gene: TRBJ2-7
d_gene: NA
abundance: NA
v_gene: TRBV14
CDR3aa: CASSQEPQGLTLYEQYF
CDR3nt: TGTGCCAGCAGCCAAGAACCGCAGGGATTGACCCTCTACGAGCAGTACTTC

j_gene: TRBJ1-1
d_gene: NA
abundance: NA
v_gene: TRBV7-9
CDR3aa: CASSLDRMNTEAFF
CDR3nt: TGTGCCAGCAGCCTGGACAGAATGAACACTGAAGCTTTCTTT